Included here is one T cell receptor (beta chain) sequence, with context. The antigen remains unidentified. This sample is part of a study of cytomegalovirus exposure and HLA in healthy donors. Study conclusions and caveats: In a later analysis, TCR association rates varied by HLA locus: DRB1 most, HLA-C fewest.

Per the germline V gene, CDR1 is LGHNT and CDR2 is FRNRAP. This CDR3 has 16 amino acids. V lost 3 bases to trimming and J lost 3 bases, with 15 bases between them. Primers included in the PCR were 60 Vbeta and 13 Jbeta primers. Here immunoSEQ multiplex PCR was the method, and the copy in TCRdb shows in-frame clones only, minus some. The sample lists about 130,000 clones, roughly 70% seen once, with 3.5% to 4.5% in the top ten. The material sequenced was PBMCs. This TCR derives from a man aged 40-50 years in good health and CMV-seropositive. The rearrangement links TRBV12-5 to TRBJ2-1, with D tentatively TRBD2 (7 bases). CDR3: CASGFGGGGNYNEQFF. CDR3 nucleotide sequence: TGTGCTAGTGGTTTCGGGGGCGGGGGAAACTACAATGAGCAGTTCTTC.